This section outlines one TCR beta chain sequence together with its context. Its antigen is as yet unknown. The study drew the donors from its 120-subject validation cohort, separate from the roughly 700-subject first cohort. This record belongs to a study of cytomegalovirus exposure and HLA in healthy donors. The study's findings and limits: Cytomegalovirus-associated status was assigned to about 150 TCR beta chains. Among the CMV-associated chains, three were confirmed in vitro as specific for CMV antigens.

The CDR3 consists of 14 residues. Per the germline V gene, CDR1 is SGHRS and CDR2 is YFSETQ. Trimming took off 0 bases at V and 1 base at J, with 7 bases between the two ends. The protocol was immunoSEQ multiplex PCR, while the TCRdb copy is restricted to in-frame clones and leaves out a portion. The sample lists about 150,000 clones, roughly 92% occurring once. V is TRBV5-1 and J is TRBJ1-1; a weak D match, TRBD1 (5 bases). This clonotype was obtained from a man younger than 35 in good health and CMV-seronegative. The specimen was PBMCs. The CDR3 nucleotides read TGCGCCAGCAGCTTGGTAGGACAGAACACTGAAGCTTTCTTT. Translation gives CASSLVGQNTEAFF.